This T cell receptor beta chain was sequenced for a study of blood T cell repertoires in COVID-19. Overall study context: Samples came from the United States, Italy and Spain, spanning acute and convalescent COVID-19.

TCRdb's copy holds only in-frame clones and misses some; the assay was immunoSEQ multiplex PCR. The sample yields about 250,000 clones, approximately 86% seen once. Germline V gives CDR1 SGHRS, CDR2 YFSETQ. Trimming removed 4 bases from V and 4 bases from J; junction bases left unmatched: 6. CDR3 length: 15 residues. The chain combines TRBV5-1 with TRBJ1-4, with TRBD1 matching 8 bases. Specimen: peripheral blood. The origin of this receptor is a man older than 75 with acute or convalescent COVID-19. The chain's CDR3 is CASSPITGGNEKLFF. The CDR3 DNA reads TGCGCCAGCAGCCCTATTACAGGGGGTAATGAAAAACTGTTTTTT.